A selection of T cell receptor beta chains follows, all from one sample in a study of somatic mutations in cytotoxic T cells in rheumatoid arthritis. Sequenced by immunoSEQ multiplex PCR; TCRdb stores in-frame clones only, minus some. Here the sample spans tens of thousands of clones, 78% being singletons. The sequenced material came from CD8+ T cells sorted from blood. Every receptor here comes from an adult with rheumatoid arthritis. Both conserved end residues are part of each CDR3. A D gene is named only where the DNA matches it firmly. The listing skips clone size in some rows; elsewhere it reads once, few, many or a size class.

abundance	j_gene	d_gene	v_gene	CDR3nt	CDR3aa
.	TRBJ2-1	.	TRBV9	TGTGCCAGCAGCGTAGACGGGAGCTACAATGAGCAGTTCTTC	CASSVDGSYNEQFF
.	TRBJ2-5	.	TRBV19	TGTGCCAGTAGTATGTCGGGCGGGTACCAAGAGACCCAGTACTTC	CASSMSGGYQETQYF
.	TRBJ2-3	.	TRBV2	TGTGCCAGCAGTTTTAGACAGCTACGTTCACAGGATACGCAGTATTTT	CASSFRQLRSQDTQYF
.	TRBJ2-3	TRBD2	TRBV7-7	TGTGCCAGCAGCCCGGGACTAGCGGGACTCACAGATACGCAGTATTTT	CASSPGLAGLTDTQYF
.	TRBJ1-2	.	TRBV4-3	TGCGCCAGCAGCCAAGGCAGGACAGAAGGCTATGGCTACACCTTC	CASSQGRTEGYGYTF
.	TRBJ2-2	TRBD1	TRBV7-9	TGTGCCAGCAGCTTTCCCCCCGGGACAGATCTTACCGGGGAGCTGTTTTTT	CASSFPPGTDLTGELFF
.	TRBJ1-5	.	TRBV6-1	TGTGCCAGCAAAAACGGGGAATCGCAGCCCCAGCATTTT	CASKNGESQPQHF
.	TRBJ2-7	.	TRBV2	TGTGCCAGCAGTGAAGACAATGGGGTTATCTACGAGCAGTACTTC	CASSEDNGVIYEQYF
.	TRBJ1-1	.	TRBV11-2	TGTGCCAGCAGCTTAGAGGAAGCTTTCTTT	CASSLEEAFF
.	TRBJ2-5	.	TRBV20-1	TGCAGTGCTGGCTCAGGAGAGACCCAGTACTTC	CSAGSGETQYF
few	TRBJ2-7	.	TRBV4-1	TGCGCCAGCAGCCAAGAATTGTTTCAGTACGAGCAGTACTTC	CASSQELFQYEQYF
.	TRBJ2-1	.	TRBV15	TGTGCCACCAGCAGCACCCGGGGAGATGAGCAGTTCTTC	CATSSTRGDEQFF
.	TRBJ2-1	.	TRBV4-2	TGTGCCAGCAGCCAAGAGGAGGGGGCACGTTACGATGAGCAGTTCTTC	CASSQEEGARYDEQFF
once	TRBJ2-3	.	TRBV5-1	TGCGCCAGCAGCTTGGTGGGCAGGGCTGAAGATACGCAGTATTTT	CASSLVGRAEDTQYF
.	TRBJ1-1	.	TRBV7-8	TGTGCCAGCAGCCAAGGGGGGTTAATGAACACTGAAGCTTTCTTT	CASSQGGLMNTEAFF
.	TRBJ1-1	.	TRBV19	TGTGCCAGTAGTATCGCGGGGTCAGGGAACACTGAAGCTTTCTTT	CASSIAGSGNTEAFF
.	TRBJ1-3	TRBD1	TRBV4-3	TGCGCCAGCAGCCAAGATCGGGACAGGGGGATAGGAAACACCATATATTTT	CASSQDRDRGIGNTIYF
.	TRBJ1-2	.	TRBV4-3	TGCGCCAGCAGCCAAGATGTGGCTGAACGCTATGGCTACACCTTC	CASSQDVAERYGYTF
.	TRBJ1-2	.	TRBV7-9	TGTGCCAGCAGCTCCGACCTTGACTATGGCTACACCTTC	CASSSDLDYGYTF
.	TRBJ2-7	.	TRBV13	TGTGCCAGCAGCTTAGTACGGGCGAGCGAGCAGTACTTC	CASSLVRASEQYF
.	TRBJ2-3	TRBD2	TRBV19	TGTGCCAGTCAGGGACTAGCGGGGGAGTTCGTGACAGATACGCAGTATTTT	CASQGLAGEFVTDTQYF
.	TRBJ2-1	TRBD1	TRBV29-1	TGCAGCGTTGTTACAGGGGCTGGGAATGAGCAGTTCTTC	CSVVTGAGNEQFF
.	TRBJ2-5	.	TRBV4-2	TGTGCCAGCAGCCAAGGGGAGACCCGAGAGACCCAGTACTTC	CASSQGETRETQYF
.	TRBJ1-5	.	TRBV15	TGTGCCACCAGCAGAGATCAGACCGCTCAGCCCCAGCATTTT	CATSRDQTAQPQHF
.	TRBJ2-2	TRBD2	TRBV6-1	TGTGCCAGCAGTGCCTGGGGACTAGCGGGCGGGGAGCTGTTTTTT	CASSAWGLAGGELFF
.	TRBJ1-2	.	TRBV7-9	TGTGCCAGCAGCTTAATTATTTGGGACACAGCCTATGGCTACACCTTC	CASSLIIWDTAYGYTF
.	TRBJ1-1	.	TRBV4-1	TGCGCCAGCAGCCAAGATGCGGGCAGGGAAACTGAAGCTTTCTTT	CASSQDAGRETEAFF
.	TRBJ1-5	TRBD1	TRBV5-6	TGTGCCAGCAGCTTGGGGGCAGGGGGCAACCCCTCGCATTTT	CASSLGAGGNPSHF
.	TRBJ2-1	.	TRBV10-2	TGCGCCAGCAGTGCAGGGGAGATTGAGCAGTTCTTC	CASSAGEIEQFF
.	TRBJ2-1	.	TRBV14	TGTGCCAGCAGCCAAGCCTCCGGTGGCGATGAGCAGTTCTTC	CASSQASGGDEQFF
.	TRBJ2-2	TRBD2	TRBV12-5	TGTGCTAGTGGTCATTGGGGCGAGCGGGGGGGCCCGAACACCGGGGAGCTGTTTTTT	CASGHWGERGGPNTGELFF
.	TRBJ2-7	TRBD2	TRBV4-1	TGCGCCAGCAGCCAACGACTAGCGGGGGCCTACGAGCAGTACTTC	CASSQRLAGAYEQYF
.	TRBJ2-1	TRBD2	TRBV7-6	TGTGCCAGCAGCAGGAGTAGCGGGGGGGCCAATGAGCAGTTCTTC	CASSRSSGGANEQFF
.	TRBJ2-7	TRBD1	TRBV5-4	TGTGCCAGCAGCTCGTCGACAGGGGAGAACGAGCAGTACTTC	CASSSSTGENEQYF
.	TRBJ1-1	.	TRBV5-5	TGTGCCAGCAGTTACGGGTGGGGGGGGAACACTGAAGCTTTCTTT	CASSYGWGGNTEAFF
.	TRBJ2-1	TRBD1	TRBV7-9	TGTGCCAGCAGCCGGACAGGCCATGAGCAGTTCTTC	CASSRTGHEQFF
.	TRBJ1-1	.	TRBV20-1	TGCAGTGCTAGAGGTAACACTGAAGCTTTCTTT	CSARGNTEAFF
few	TRBJ1-1	.	TRBV7-6	TGTGCCAGCAGCGAGAGCGGAGGACCCATGAACACTGAAGCTTTCTTT	CASSESGGPMNTEAFF
.	TRBJ2-4	TRBD1	TRBV6-5	TGTGCCAGCAGCCGACAGGGGGCGACCAAAAACATTCAGTACTTC	CASSRQGATKNIQYF
.	TRBJ2-2	.	TRBV27	TGTGCCAGCAGTTATTTAGGGTTCGCGAACACCGGGGAGCTGTTTTTT	CASSYLGFANTGELFF
.	TRBJ2-2	.	TRBV6-4	TGTGCCAGCAGTGAGTCAAACACCGGGGAGCTGTTTTTT	CASSESNTGELFF
.	TRBJ2-1	.	TRBV6-6	TGTGCCAGCAGTTACGAGGCGCAGAGCTCCTACAATGAGCAGTTCTTC	CASSYEAQSSYNEQFF
.	TRBJ2-5	.	TRBV29-1	TGCAGCGTCTCTTCCCGGGGCCAAGAGACCCAGTACTTC	CSVSSRGQETQYF
.	TRBJ2-1	.	TRBV6-1	TGTGCCAGCACCGGGACCAATCTCCACAATGAGCAGTTCTTC	CASTGTNLHNEQFF
.	TRBJ2-2	.	TRBV5-6	TGTGCCAGCAGCTTGCCAGGTTCCGGGGAGCTGTTTTTT	CASSLPGSGELFF
.	TRBJ2-3	TRBD1	TRBV25-1	TGTGCCAGCAGTACACGACAGGGTACAGATACGCAGTATTTT	CASSTRQGTDTQYF
.	TRBJ1-3	.	TRBV7-9	TGTGCCAGCAGCTTACCCCCGAGGGCTGAGAGTTACTCTGGAAACACCATATATTTT	CASSLPPRAESYSGNTIYF
.	TRBJ1-2	.	TRBV27	TGTGCCAGCAGTTTAGCGGGCAACTATGGCTACACCTTC	CASSLAGNYGYTF
.	TRBJ2-1	TRBD2	TRBV6-4	TGTGCCAGCGGGACTCTCAGCGGGAGTGGGGTCAATGAGCAGTTCTTC	CASGTLSGSGVNEQFF
.	TRBJ2-1	TRBD2	TRBV4-2	TGTGCCAGCAGCCAAGATAGCGGGGGGGCGTGGAATGAGCAGTTCTTC	CASSQDSGGAWNEQFF
.	TRBJ1-2	.	TRBV19	TGTGCCAGTAGTATAGATTTCGGACGGACCTATGGCTACACCTTC	CASSIDFGRTYGYTF